This TCR beta chain comes out of a study of shared clonotypes between healthy human individuals. Study-wide context: Researchers drew samples from a couple of women and three men aged 18 to 49. Per donor, three plates held CD4 naive cells, three held CD4 memory, two held CD8 naive and one held CD8 memory.

Looked up from germline, CDR1 is SGHNT and CDR2 is YYREEE (reference sequence). The V end was cut by 0 bases, the J end by 4 bases, with 14 bases between. The CDR3 runs 16 residues. Generated by immunoSEQ multiplex PCR, the TCRdb table keeps only in-frame clones and is missing some. In the table there are 1.5 million to 2.5 million clones, approximately 94% of which are singletons. CD45RO-negative cells were positively selected for CCR7, leaving out terminally differentiated effector memory CD45RA+ cells. The rearrangement joins TRBV5-4 to TRBJ1-3; unclear D gene. Specimen: naive CD8+ T cells sorted from blood. This TCR was recovered from a man aged 18 to 35 in good health. The CDR3 reads CASSLATGFSGNTIYF. The CDR3 bases are TGTGCCAGCAGCTTGGCCACGGGGTTTTCGGGAAACACCATATATTTT. Drawing the rest from reference TRBV5-4 and TRBJ1-3, the complete variable domain is ETGVTQSPTHLIKTRGQQVTLRCSSQSGHNTVSWYQQALGQGPQFIFQYYREEENGRGNFPPRFSGLQFPNYSSELNVNALELDDSALYLCASSLATGFSGNTIYFGEGSWLTVV.